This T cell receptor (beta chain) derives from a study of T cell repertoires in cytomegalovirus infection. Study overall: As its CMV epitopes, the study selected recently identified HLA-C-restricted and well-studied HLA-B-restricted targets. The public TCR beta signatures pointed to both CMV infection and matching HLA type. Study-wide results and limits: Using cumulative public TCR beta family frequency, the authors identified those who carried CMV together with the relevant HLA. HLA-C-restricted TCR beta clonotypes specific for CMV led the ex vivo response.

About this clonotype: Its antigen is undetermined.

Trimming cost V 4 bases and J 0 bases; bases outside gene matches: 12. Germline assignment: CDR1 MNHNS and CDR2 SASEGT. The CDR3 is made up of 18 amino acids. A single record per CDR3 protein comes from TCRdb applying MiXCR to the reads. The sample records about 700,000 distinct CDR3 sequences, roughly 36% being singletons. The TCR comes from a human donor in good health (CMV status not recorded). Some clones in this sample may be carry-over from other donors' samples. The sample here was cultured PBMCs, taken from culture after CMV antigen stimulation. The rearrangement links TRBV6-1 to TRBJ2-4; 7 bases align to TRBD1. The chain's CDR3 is CASSGGQYSVIAKNIQYF. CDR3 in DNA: TGTGCCAGCAGTGGGGGACAGTACTCGGTCATAGCCAAAAACATTCAGTACTTC.